This TCR beta chain was sequenced during a study of sequential checkpoint blockade in melanoma. Whole-study context: Maintenance nivolumab came after either treatment sequence. After nivolumab or ipilimumab alone, some 22 patients had week-13 rebiopsies.

Study-level results: Rising tumor T-cell fraction and clonality meant about 30 times likelier benefit. In arm A, pretreatment tumor clonality was associated with response.

Assay used: immunoSEQ multiplex PCR; TCRdb lists only in-frame clones, some missing. The sample has roughly 9,200 clones; 20% to 25% are singletons. Treatment indicated: randomized to nivolumab then ipilimumab (arm A) or the reverse (arm B). Note on this clone: The antigen is not known.

The J segment lost 0 bases and the V segment lost 6 bases, leaving 8 bases of the junction unmatched. The CDR3 contains 15 residues. Germline CDR1 and CDR2: LNHDA and SQIVND (reference sequence). The receptor's source is a human donor with melanoma. The source material was tumor tissue (inferred from file names), sampled from a patient given nivolumab and ipilimumab in sequence. The chain uses TRBV19 and TRBJ2-7; TRBD2 agrees at 7 bases. CDR3 sequence reads: CASSIRPGGSYEQYF. CDR3 nucleotides: TGTGCCAGTAGCATACGTCCGGGAGGCTCCTACGAGCAGTACTTC.